Sequencing of this TCR beta chain was carried out in a study of T cells after yellow fever vaccination. General observations from the study: Some clonotypes, a small share, were shared between CD4 and CD8 compartments. Researchers report a weaker secondary response that nonetheless peaked faster, day 5 versus 15. Reappearance after the booster was observed for most primary-vaccination clones (about 96% CD4, over 70% CD8). Repertoires sorted by FACS could include abundant clonotypes that are contaminants from the bulk population.

This clonotype was picked up a small number of times. Antigen unknown. TCRdb independently ran MiXCR on the 5' RACE reads; one entry per CDR3 protein. The data contain almost 600,000 distinct CDR3 sequences, about 13% of them singletons. The material was PBMCs, obtained on the day of the yellow fever booster vaccination. The sequence was collected from a man aged 25 to 40 who received the YFV17D yellow fever vaccine.

DNA of the CDR3: TGTGCCAGCAGTTACTCTCTCCAGGGAAACACCATATATTTT. Translation gives CASSYSLQGNTIYF. The genes are TRBV6-5 and TRBJ1-3, with no clear D. Trimming cost V 0 bases and J 4 bases, with 7 bases left between them. There are 14 residues in the CDR3. Germline assignment: CDR1 MNHEY and CDR2 SVGAGI.